This T cell receptor (beta chain) was observed in a study of shared clonotypes between healthy human individuals. Sequenced by immunoSEQ multiplex PCR; TCRdb stores in-frame clones only, minus some. The sample lists around 2.1 million clones; 85% to 95% were seen once. V lost 6 bases to trimming and J lost 0 bases; unmatched junction nucleotides: 4. There are 14 residues in the CDR3. The germline V gene has CDR1 SGHVS and CDR2 FQNEAQ. Naive CD8 cells lacked CD45RO and underwent positive selection for CCR7, leaving out terminally differentiated effector memory CD45RA+ cells. This TCR was recovered from a man younger than 35 in good health. Some clones in this sample may be carry-over from other donors' samples. Sequences were obtained from naive CD8+ T cells from PBMCs. V and J are TRBV7-8 and TRBJ2-7, with 8 positions matching TRBD2. The CDR3: CASRLSGNSYEQYF. CDR3 bases: TGTGCCAGCAGACTTAGCGGGAACTCCTACGAGCAGTACTTC.